The source of this T cell receptor (beta chain) is a study of cytomegalovirus exposure and HLA in healthy donors. Looking at the study overall: About 80 million unique TCRs, all from HLA-typed donors, were included in an early release of the data. Study conclusions and caveats: A reported reduction in N-insertions relative to the approximately 690-donor mean was seen in an Asian-associated ancestry cluster in a later analysis.

Primers for the PCR totalled 60 Vbeta and 13 Jbeta. The data were produced by immunoSEQ multiplex PCR, yet TCRdb's version contains in-frame clones alone and is incomplete. The sample data list around 140,000 clones. Concerning this clone itself: Its antigen remains unidentified.

Trimming cost V 0 bases and J 5 bases, with 13 bases left between them. The CDR3 sequence is 15 residues long. The germline V gene has CDR1 MNHNS and CDR2 SASEGT. The receptor's source is a woman between 40 and 55 years old in good health and CMV-seronegative. The chain recombines TRBV6-1 with TRBJ2-5, with D possibly matching TRBD2 (6 bases). Sequencing was done on a sample of PBMCs. The CDR3 nucleotides read TGTGCCAGCAGTGAAGCTGGCGGGGAGAGTGAGACCCAGTACTTC. It yields the protein CASSEAGGESETQYF.